Listed below are T cell receptor beta chains from one sample, sequenced in a study of blood T cells in healthy people across ages. TCRdb re-analysed the 5' RACE reads in MiXCR, keeping a single row per CDR3 protein. The sample includes fewer than 800,000 distinct CDR3 sequences, around a quarter of them seen just once. The same sample was also used in a study of T cells of mothers and their children.

The sample consisted of blood. Receptor source: a boy aged 5-17 years in good health. CDR3s include the opening cysteine and the closing phenylalanine or tryptophan. Each record gives: J gene, D gene, clone size, V gene, CDR3 DNA, CDR3 protein. D genes are given only for firm matches. For some rows the clone size is stated as once, few or many, or as a class when expanded; others skip it.

J gene: TRBJ2-7
D gene: -
clone size: few
V gene: TRBV18
CDR3 DNA: TGTGCCAGCTCACCATCCGACTACGAGCAGTACTTC
CDR3 protein: CASSPSDYEQYF

J gene: TRBJ2-2
D gene: -
clone size: -
V gene: TRBV5-6
CDR3 DNA: TGTGCCAGCAGTTATGAGCGGTACACCGGGGAGCTGTTTTTT
CDR3 protein: CASSYERYTGELFF

J gene: TRBJ2-1
D gene: -
clone size: -
V gene: TRBV7-9
CDR3 DNA: TGTGCCAGCAGCTTCGTGGCAGGTCTCAATGAGCAGTTCTTC
CDR3 protein: CASSFVAGLNEQFF

J gene: TRBJ1-1
D gene: -
clone size: -
V gene: TRBV7-9
CDR3 DNA: TGTGCCAGCAGCTTTTTTGGCGCTGGGAACACTGAAGCTTTCTTT
CDR3 protein: CASSFFGAGNTEAFF

J gene: TRBJ2-4
D gene: -
clone size: few
V gene: TRBV19
CDR3 DNA: TGTGCCAGTACGGAAGGGTTGACCAAAAACATTCAGTACTTC
CDR3 protein: CASTEGLTKNIQYF

J gene: TRBJ2-1
D gene: -
clone size: -
V gene: TRBV7-6
CDR3 DNA: TGTGCCAGCAGCCCGGGGAGTAGCGCGATGCGTGAGCAGTTCTTC
CDR3 protein: CASSPGSSAMREQFF

J gene: TRBJ1-4
D gene: -
clone size: few
V gene: TRBV20-1
CDR3 DNA: TGCAGTGCCAGAGGTGCCCTTTACAATGAAAAACTGTTTTTT
CDR3 protein: CSARGALYNEKLFF

J gene: TRBJ1-4
D gene: TRBD1
clone size: -
V gene: TRBV20-1
CDR3 DNA: TGCAGTGCTGCGGAGGGACAGCTCGGAGAAAAACTGTTTTTT
CDR3 protein: CSAAEGQLGEKLFF

J gene: TRBJ1-4
D gene: TRBD1
clone size: -
V gene: TRBV4-3
CDR3 DNA: TGCGCCTGCAGCGACCGACAGGGGAGGGATGAAAAACTGTTTTTT
CDR3 protein: CACSDRQGRDEKLFF

J gene: TRBJ1-2
D gene: TRBD1
clone size: -
V gene: TRBV4-1
CDR3 DNA: TGCGCCAGCAGCCAAAACGAAGGGACAGGGGGTAACTATGGCTACACCTTC
CDR3 protein: CASSQNEGTGGNYGYTF

J gene: TRBJ2-1
D gene: -
clone size: -
V gene: TRBV2
CDR3 DNA: TGTGCCAGCAGTGGTCTTCACAATGAGCAGTTCTTC
CDR3 protein: CASSGLHNEQFF

J gene: TRBJ2-1
D gene: -
clone size: -
V gene: TRBV12-3/TRBV12-4
CDR3 DNA: TGTGCCAGCAGTCCATCTCAGGGGGGTGAGCAGTTCTTC
CDR3 protein: CASSPSQGGEQFF

J gene: TRBJ2-1
D gene: -
clone size: -
V gene: TRBV18
CDR3 DNA: TGTGCCAGCTCACCATCCGGCACGGGGCAGTTCTTC
CDR3 protein: CASSPSGTGQFF

J gene: TRBJ1-5
D gene: -
clone size: few
V gene: TRBV3-1
CDR3 DNA: TGTGCCAGCAGCCAAGATCTGCCGGGGCGGGGTCAGCCCCAGCATTTT
CDR3 protein: CASSQDLPGRGQPQHF

J gene: TRBJ2-1
D gene: TRBD2
clone size: -
V gene: TRBV28
CDR3 DNA: TGTGCCAGCAGTCCAACGTCTTTAGCGGGACCTTACAATGAGCAGTTCTTC
CDR3 protein: CASSPTSLAGPYNEQFF

J gene: TRBJ1-2
D gene: TRBD1
clone size: -
V gene: TRBV5-6
CDR3 DNA: TGTGCCAGCAGCATGACAGGGTACTATGGCTACACCTTC
CDR3 protein: CASSMTGYYGYTF

J gene: TRBJ2-5
D gene: -
clone size: -
V gene: TRBV29-1
CDR3 DNA: TGCAGCGCCGGCACTAGAGCTCGTAGAGAGACCCAGTACTTC
CDR3 protein: CSAGTRARRETQYF

J gene: TRBJ1-6
D gene: -
clone size: few
V gene: TRBV29-1
CDR3 DNA: TGCAGCGTTGAAGGGAACGGACAGATACACTTT
CDR3 protein: CSVEGNGQIHF

J gene: TRBJ2-5
D gene: TRBD2
clone size: few
V gene: TRBV24-1
CDR3 DNA: TGTGCCACCAGTGAACCCCTCGGACTAGCGGGAGAGACCCAGTACTTC
CDR3 protein: CATSEPLGLAGETQYF

J gene: TRBJ1-3
D gene: -
clone size: few
V gene: TRBV12-3/TRBV12-4
CDR3 DNA: TGTGCCAGCGGACCCACCATATATTTT
CDR3 protein: CASGPTIYF

J gene: TRBJ1-1
D gene: -
clone size: few
V gene: TRBV29-1
CDR3 DNA: TGCAGCGTCACACCGGGACATGGGACTTTCTTT
CDR3 protein: CSVTPGHGTFF

J gene: TRBJ1-1
D gene: -
clone size: -
V gene: TRBV14
CDR3 DNA: TGTGCCAGCAGCCAATTTGAGAGATTGAACACTGAAGCTTTCTTT
CDR3 protein: CASSQFERLNTEAFF

J gene: TRBJ2-7
D gene: -
clone size: few
V gene: TRBV5-1
CDR3 DNA: TGCGCCAGCAGCTTGGGGCGGGCGCAGGGTGCCCACGAGCAGTACTTC
CDR3 protein: CASSLGRAQGAHEQYF

J gene: TRBJ2-5
D gene: TRBD2
clone size: -
V gene: TRBV14
CDR3 DNA: TGTGCCAGCAGCCAAGTTCTCGGGAGGGCAGGAGAGACCCAGTACTTC
CDR3 protein: CASSQVLGRAGETQYF

J gene: TRBJ2-5
D gene: TRBD1
clone size: -
V gene: TRBV7-9
CDR3 DNA: TGTGCCAGCAGCTTGACAGGGGGGACCTACGAAGGATACTTC
CDR3 protein: CASSLTGGTYEGYF

J gene: TRBJ1-2
D gene: TRBD1
clone size: few
V gene: TRBV28
CDR3 DNA: TGTGCCAGCACAGACAGGGCAAATGGCTACACCTTC
CDR3 protein: CASTDRANGYTF

J gene: TRBJ1-2
D gene: -
clone size: -
V gene: TRBV12-3/TRBV12-4
CDR3 DNA: TGTGCCAGCAGTTTAGACGGACTTAACTATGGCTACACCTTC
CDR3 protein: CASSLDGLNYGYTF

J gene: TRBJ1-4
D gene: TRBD1
clone size: few
V gene: TRBV7-2
CDR3 DNA: TGTGCCAGCAGCTTATCGGGACAGGGGGCGGAAAAACTGTTTTTT
CDR3 protein: CASSLSGQGAEKLFF

J gene: TRBJ1-6
D gene: TRBD1
clone size: -
V gene: TRBV12-3/TRBV12-4
CDR3 DNA: TGTGCCAGCAGCCCGCGGGACAGCGATTCACCCCTCCACTTT
CDR3 protein: CASSPRDSDSPLHF

J gene: TRBJ1-5
D gene: TRBD1
clone size: few
V gene: TRBV19
CDR3 DNA: TGTGCCAGTAGCCCTGCCGGGACAGGGTTTCAGCCCCAGCATTTT
CDR3 protein: CASSPAGTGFQPQHF

J gene: TRBJ2-7
D gene: -
clone size: few
V gene: TRBV7-8
CDR3 DNA: TGTGCCAGCAGCTTAGCAGAAGGGGAGCAGTACTTC
CDR3 protein: CASSLAEGEQYF

J gene: TRBJ2-7
D gene: TRBD2
clone size: few
V gene: TRBV4-1
CDR3 DNA: TGCGCCAGCAGCCAAGACCCAATAGCGGGCCCTCCCGGGCAGTACTTC
CDR3 protein: CASSQDPIAGPPGQYF

J gene: TRBJ2-1
D gene: TRBD2
clone size: few
V gene: TRBV29-1
CDR3 DNA: TGCAGCGTTGACCGACTAGCGGGGGGGCCCCGGAAGGTCAATGAGCAGTTCTTC
CDR3 protein: CSVDRLAGGPRKVNEQFF

J gene: TRBJ2-7
D gene: -
clone size: -
V gene: TRBV4-2
CDR3 DNA: TGTGCCAGCAGCTTCGGGGGGCAGTACTTC
CDR3 protein: CASSFGGQYF

J gene: TRBJ1-5
D gene: -
clone size: -
V gene: TRBV28
CDR3 DNA: TGTGCCAGCAGTTTTGCAGGCGCAAGTCAGCCCCAGCATTTT
CDR3 protein: CASSFAGASQPQHF

J gene: TRBJ2-1
D gene: -
clone size: few
V gene: TRBV4-1
CDR3 DNA: TGCGCCAGCAGCCAGTCACTAGGGACTGAGCAGTTCTTC
CDR3 protein: CASSQSLGTEQFF

J gene: TRBJ2-7
D gene: TRBD2
clone size: -
V gene: TRBV7-2
CDR3 DNA: TGTGCCAGCAGCCTAAGGACTAGCGGGGGCTTAAGCTCCTACGAGCAGTACTTC
CDR3 protein: CASSLRTSGGLSSYEQYF

J gene: TRBJ2-7
D gene: TRBD2
clone size: -
V gene: TRBV7-8
CDR3 DNA: TGTGCCAGCAGTCCAGCGGGGGAAAGCTCCTACGAGCAGTACTTC
CDR3 protein: CASSPAGESSYEQYF

J gene: TRBJ2-2
D gene: TRBD2
clone size: few
V gene: TRBV27
CDR3 DNA: TGTGCCAGCAGTCCCCTGGACACCACAGCGGGAGGGTCCGGGGAGCTGTTTTTT
CDR3 protein: CASSPLDTTAGGSGELFF

J gene: TRBJ2-7
D gene: TRBD1
clone size: -
V gene: TRBV15
CDR3 DNA: TGTGCCACCAGCAGTCGGGGACAGCCTTCCTACGAGCAGTACTTC
CDR3 protein: CATSSRGQPSYEQYF

J gene: TRBJ2-2
D gene: -
clone size: few
V gene: TRBV5-1
CDR3 DNA: TGCGCCAGCAGCGTGCGTACAGGGATCGGGGAGCTGTTTTTT
CDR3 protein: CASSVRTGIGELFF

J gene: TRBJ1-1
D gene: -
clone size: -
V gene: TRBV10-3
CDR3 DNA: TGTGCCGCTACCGGGACGGCGAACACTGAAGCTTTCTTT
CDR3 protein: CAATGTANTEAFF

J gene: TRBJ2-7
D gene: -
clone size: few
V gene: TRBV5-6
CDR3 DNA: TGTGCCAGCAGCTGCCGGGACGGCGCCTACGAGCAGTACTTC
CDR3 protein: CASSCRDGAYEQYF

J gene: TRBJ2-4
D gene: -
clone size: -
V gene: TRBV7-6
CDR3 DNA: TGTGCCAGCAGCCCGCTCGGGGGACCCCTTTTAACCAAAAACATTCAGTACTTC
CDR3 protein: CASSPLGGPLLTKNIQYF

J gene: TRBJ2-7
D gene: TRBD2
clone size: -
V gene: TRBV29-1
CDR3 DNA: TGCAGCGTTGAGAGCGGGGGGATCTACGAGCAGTACTTC
CDR3 protein: CSVESGGIYEQYF

J gene: TRBJ2-4
D gene: TRBD1
clone size: few
V gene: TRBV5-1
CDR3 DNA: TGCGCCAGCAGCTCTCAATTACAGGGGGCCAGAAACATTCAGTACTTC
CDR3 protein: CASSSQLQGARNIQYF

J gene: TRBJ1-4
D gene: TRBD1
clone size: -
V gene: TRBV11-2
CDR3 DNA: TGTGCCAGCAGCCGCCAGGCAGGGGGAACTAATGAAAAACTGTTTTTT
CDR3 protein: CASSRQAGGTNEKLFF

J gene: TRBJ2-7
D gene: -
clone size: -
V gene: TRBV5-1
CDR3 DNA: TGCGCCAGCAGCTTGTATGGAGAGACTCACGAGCAGTACTTC
CDR3 protein: CASSLYGETHEQYF

J gene: TRBJ1-1
D gene: -
clone size: few
V gene: TRBV2
CDR3 DNA: TGTGCCAGCAGTGTAGGCAGAAGTGCTGAAGCTTTCTTT
CDR3 protein: CASSVGRSAEAFF

J gene: TRBJ2-7
D gene: -
clone size: -
V gene: TRBV6-6
CDR3 DNA: TGTGCCAGCAGCGGGAGGACAGGCAACGAGCAGTACTTC
CDR3 protein: CASSGRTGNEQYF

J gene: TRBJ2-7
D gene: TRBD2
clone size: few
V gene: TRBV18
CDR3 DNA: TGTGCCAGCTCACCACGGCCGAGCGGGGGAGGAGGCGAGCAGTACTTC
CDR3 protein: CASSPRPSGGGGEQYF

J gene: TRBJ2-1
D gene: TRBD2
clone size: -
V gene: TRBV4-2
CDR3 DNA: TGTGCCAGCAGCCAAGATGTCTCTAGCGGGGGGGCCAGTGAGCAGTTCTTC
CDR3 protein: CASSQDVSSGGASEQFF

J gene: TRBJ2-5
D gene: TRBD2
clone size: -
V gene: TRBV20-1
CDR3 DNA: TGCAGTGCTGGAGCGACTAGCGGGGGCCCAATTCAACAAGAGACCCAGTACTTC
CDR3 protein: CSAGATSGGPIQQETQYF

J gene: TRBJ2-4
D gene: TRBD2
clone size: -
V gene: TRBV3-1
CDR3 DNA: TGTGCCAGCCCTCGGTGTGGAGCGGGAGAAGGAACCAAAAACATTCAGTACTTC
CDR3 protein: CASPRCGAGEGTKNIQYF

J gene: TRBJ2-3
D gene: -
clone size: many
V gene: TRBV12-3/TRBV12-4
CDR3 DNA: TGTGCCAGCAGTTTAATTAGCACAGATACGCAGTATTTT
CDR3 protein: CASSLISTDTQYF

J gene: TRBJ2-5
D gene: -
clone size: -
V gene: TRBV5-1
CDR3 DNA: TGCGCCAGCAGCTCCCCCAAGATGGGGGCGTTGGAGACCCAGTACTTC
CDR3 protein: CASSSPKMGALETQYF

J gene: TRBJ2-1
D gene: TRBD1
clone size: -
V gene: TRBV7-3
CDR3 DNA: TGTGCCAGCAGCGGTGGGACAGGGAGCGAGCAGTTCTTC
CDR3 protein: CASSGGTGSEQFF

J gene: TRBJ1-4
D gene: -
clone size: -
V gene: TRBV29-1
CDR3 DNA: TGCAGCGTTGATGGGCAGGGTAATGAACAACTGTTTTTT
CDR3 protein: CSVDGQGNEQLFF

J gene: TRBJ2-7
D gene: -
clone size: many
V gene: TRBV29-1
CDR3 DNA: TGCAGCGTTGGACTAGGATCCTACGAGCAGTACTTC
CDR3 protein: CSVGLGSYEQYF